Shown below are 3 T cell receptor beta chains from a single sample sequenced in a study of molecular identifiers for immune sequencing clone quantification. MiXCR, run by TCRdb on the PCR reads, gives a single entry per CDR3 protein. The sample records approximately 590,000 distinct CDR3 sequences, roughly 25% being singletons. The sequencing sample was made of naive CD8+ T cells from blood, with Jurkat cell RNA spiked in. The subset is: FACS-sorted CD8+CD4-CCR7+CD45RA+ naive T cells. The receptors originated from a human donor in good health. Some libraries in this study had Jurkat cell RNA spiked in.

This clonotype has a count of ten or more. The V call is TRBV4-3, the J call TRBJ1-4; 7 bases line up with TRBD1. CDR3 length: 17 residues. Germline loops: CDR1 LGHNA, CDR2 YSLEER. The J segment lost 5 bases and the V segment lost 0 bases, leaving 9 bases of the junction unmatched. CDR3 in DNA: TGCGCCAGCAGCCAAGAAGAACTGGGACAGAAGAATGAAAAACTGTTTTTT. As protein: CASSQEELGQKNEKLFF.

Notes on this clonotype: This could be a read error, since a much larger clone is one nucleotide away. The gene calls are TRBV3-1 and TRBJ1-1, with D tentatively TRBD1 (6 bases). Trimming took off 4 bases at V and 4 bases at J, with 22 bases between the two ends. The CDR3 length is 17 residues. Looked up from germline, CDR1 is LGHDT and CDR2 is YNNKEL (reference sequence). CDR3 loop: CASSRVSMTKGGTEAFF. CDR3 nucleotide sequence: TGTGCCAGCAGCCGAGTGAGTATGACAAAAGGGGGCACTGAAGCTTTCTTT.

The chain joins TRBV28 to TRBJ1-2; D is perhaps TRBD1 (5 bases). Germline loops: CDR1 MDHEN, CDR2 SYDVKM. The CDR3 runs 16 residues. V lost 6 bases and J 2 bases, leaving 19 bases between the germline ends. CDR3 in amino acids: CASSPRDENRNYGYTF. The DNA of the CDR3 is TGTGCCAGCAGCCCCCGGGACGAAAACCGGAACTATGGCTACACCTTC.